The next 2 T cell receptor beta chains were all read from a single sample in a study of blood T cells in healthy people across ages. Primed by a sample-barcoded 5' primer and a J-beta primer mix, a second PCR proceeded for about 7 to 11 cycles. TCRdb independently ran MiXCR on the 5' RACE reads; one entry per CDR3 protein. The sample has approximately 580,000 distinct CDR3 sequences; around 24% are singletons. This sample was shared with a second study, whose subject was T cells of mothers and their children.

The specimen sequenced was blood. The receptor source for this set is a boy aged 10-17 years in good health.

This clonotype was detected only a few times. CDR3 DNA sequence: TGTGCCAGCAGCTCGCGACAGGGGGGACCAACTAATGAAAAACTGTTTTTT. Its translation: CASSSRQGGPTNEKLFF. The chain carries TRBV7-2 and TRBJ1-4, with 9 positions matching TRBD1. The CDR3 covers 17 residues. Germline V lookup: CDR1 SGHTA, CDR2 FQGNSA. V lost 4 bases to trimming and J lost 0 bases; unmatched junction nucleotides: 6.

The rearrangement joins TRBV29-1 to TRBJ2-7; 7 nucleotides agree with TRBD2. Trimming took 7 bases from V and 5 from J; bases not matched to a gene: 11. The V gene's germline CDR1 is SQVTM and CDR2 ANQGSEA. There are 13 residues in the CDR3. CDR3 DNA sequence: TGCAGCGCAACGATACTAGCGATCGACGAGCAGTACTTC. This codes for CSATILAIDEQYF.